The rows below give T cell receptor beta chains drawn from one sample of a study of shared clonotypes between healthy human individuals. Some clones are missing from TCRdb's copy, which holds only in-frame ones; the method was immunoSEQ multiplex PCR. The sample has roughly 530,000 clones; 90% to 97% are singletons. Input material: naive CD4+ T cells sorted from blood. These TCRs come from a woman in her thirties in good health. Each CDR3 is given with its conserved first and last residue. A D gene is named only where the DNA matches it firmly. The size field is filled for only some rows; it gives once, few, many or a size class.

CDR3nt,CDR3aa,d_gene,j_gene,v_gene,abundance
TGTGCCAGTAGTAGACTAGCGGGAGGGCAAGTTACAGATACGCAGTATTTT,CASSRLAGGQVTDTQYF,TRBD2,TRBJ2-3,TRBV19,-
TGTGCCAGCAGTCAACAGGCACCTGGGGCCAACGTCCTGACTTTC,CASSQQAPGANVLTF,-,TRBJ2-6,TRBV6-5,-
TGTGCCAGCAGCTGGGGGACTAGCGGGAGAGAGACCCAGTACTTC,CASSWGTSGRETQYF,TRBD2,TRBJ2-5,TRBV11-2,once
TGCGCCAGCAGCTTGGCCGTAGATAAGAACACTGAAGCTTTCTTT,CASSLAVDKNTEAFF,-,TRBJ1-1,TRBV5-1,-
TGCGCCAGCAGCCGGGGTCTCCAAGAGACCCAGTACTTC,CASSRGLQETQYF,-,TRBJ2-5,TRBV5-1,-
TGCAGCGTTGATTCTGGATTTGAAGCTTTCTTT,CSVDSGFEAFF,-,TRBJ1-1,TRBV29-1,-
TGTGCCAGCAAAGGGGGGGGTCAAGCTTTCTTT,CASKGGGQAFF,-,TRBJ1-1,TRBV6-5,once
TGTGCCAGCACTCCATCCGGGAATTATAATTCACCCCTCCACTTT,CASTPSGNYNSPLHF,-,TRBJ1-6,TRBV28,-
TGTGCCAGCAGTTACCGGGACGGAAATGAAAAACTGTTTTTT,CASSYRDGNEKLFF,-,TRBJ1-4,TRBV6-5,-
TGCGCCAGCAGCCAAGCGATATTTCGAACTAGCGGTACCTACGAGCAGTACTTC,CASSQAIFRTSGTYEQYF,TRBD2,TRBJ2-7,TRBV4-1,-
TGTGCCAGCAGCTTGAGGCAGGGGCTCAATGAGCAGTTCTTC,CASSLRQGLNEQFF,-,TRBJ2-1,TRBV5-4,-
TGTGCCAGCAGCGTTATCGCCACTAGCGGGAGGGCCCCAGATACGCAGTATTTT,CASSVIATSGRAPDTQYF,TRBD2,TRBJ2-3,TRBV7-9,-
TGTGCCAGCAGTGATCGGGGAGCTAACTATGGCTACACCTTC,CASSDRGANYGYTF,-,TRBJ1-2,TRBV2,few
TGTGCCAGCAGCCAAGGACTAGCGGGAGAGCGAGAGACCCAGTACTTC,CASSQGLAGERETQYF,TRBD2,TRBJ2-5,TRBV7-3,once
TGTGCCAGCAGTTCTCGGGTAGCTTTGACGTCGGAGCAGTACTTC,CASSSRVALTSEQYF,-,TRBJ2-7,TRBV6-5,-
TGTGCCAGCAGTAGGGGGCCGAACACTGAAGCTTTCTTT,CASSRGPNTEAFF,TRBD1,TRBJ1-1,TRBV6-5,once
TGCACCAGCAGCCAAGCAGGGGCTGGAAACACCATATATTTT,CTSSQAGAGNTIYF,-,TRBJ1-3,TRBV1,-
TGTGCCAGCAGTGAACCTGCGGGAGTAAGCGAGCAGTACTTC,CASSEPAGVSEQYF,TRBD2,TRBJ2-7,TRBV25-1,-
TGTGCCAGCAGCCCAGGAGGACAGATACAGTACCAAGAGACCCAGTACTTC,CASSPGGQIQYQETQYF,-,TRBJ2-5,TRBV11-2,-
TGTGCCAGCAGCCGTAAACTAGCGGGAGAGGGGGAGACCCAGTACTTC,CASSRKLAGEGETQYF,TRBD2,TRBJ2-5,TRBV11-2,once
TGTGCCAGCAGCCAGATGACGAACTCTGGGGCCAACGTCCTGACTTTC,CASSQMTNSGANVLTF,-,TRBJ2-6,TRBV7-6,-
TGTGCCAGCAGTTTGGGACAGGTCTCCTACAATGAGCAGTTCTTC,CASSLGQVSYNEQFF,TRBD1,TRBJ2-1,TRBV28,-
TGCGCCAGCAGCTTGGACAACCTCCCCTACAATGAGCAGTTCTTC,CASSLDNLPYNEQFF,-,TRBJ2-1,TRBV5-1,-
TGTGCCAGCAGCGGTTACAGCAAAAACATTCAGTACTTC,CASSGYSKNIQYF,-,TRBJ2-4,TRBV6-1,-
TGTGCCAGCAGCGACCCTCGGGGCTACAATGAGCAGTTCTTC,CASSDPRGYNEQFF,-,TRBJ2-1,TRBV9,-
TGTGCCAGTAGTATCAGGGGGCGCGGCAATCAGCCCCAGCATTTT,CASSIRGRGNQPQHF,TRBD1,TRBJ1-5,TRBV19,-
TGCAGCGTTGAAGGGTTAGGGGCTAGGTATGGCTACACCTTC,CSVEGLGARYGYTF,-,TRBJ1-2,TRBV29-1,-
TGTGCCAGCAGCTACGGCGGGGGTCAGGGAAACTATGGCTACACCTTC,CASSYGGGQGNYGYTF,-,TRBJ1-2,TRBV5-4,-
TGTGCCAGCTCCAGGGACTCCTCCTACGAGCAGTACTTC,CASSRDSSYEQYF,-,TRBJ2-7,TRBV7-2,-
TGTGCCAGCAGTGCGGGCAGGGGCTACGAGCAGTACTTC,CASSAGRGYEQYF,-,TRBJ2-7,TRBV6-1,-
TGTGCCAGCTCACCCGGACAGGGTGCTTTCTTT,CASSPGQGAFF,TRBD1,TRBJ1-1,TRBV18,-
TGTGCCAGCAGTTCCTCAGACCTACATTCAGATACGCAGTATTTT,CASSSSDLHSDTQYF,-,TRBJ2-3,TRBV27,-
TGTGCCAGCAGCGCAACAGGGGGCGAAGACTATGGCTACACCTTC,CASSATGGEDYGYTF,TRBD1,TRBJ1-2,TRBV2,-
TGTGCCAGCAGTCCCCCCGGGACTATCTTCTACGAGCAGTACTTC,CASSPPGTIFYEQYF,TRBD2,TRBJ2-7,TRBV28,-
TGTGCCAGCAGAGGAGGACTAGCGCGAGATGTATACGAGCAGTACTTC,CASRGGLARDVYEQYF,TRBD2,TRBJ2-7,TRBV27,once
TGTGCCAGCAGTAGTGGGGGGGGAGGTACGCAGTATTTT,CASSSGGGGTQYF,TRBD2,TRBJ2-3,TRBV27,-
TGTGCCAGCAGTGAAGGAGGGTCTGGAAACACCATATATTTT,CASSEGGSGNTIYF,-,TRBJ1-3,TRBV2,-
TGTGCCAGCAGCTTACTCCCCAGCAACACCGGGGAGCTGTTTTTT,CASSLLPSNTGELFF,-,TRBJ2-2,TRBV13,-
TGTGCCAGTAGTCAGCGGGACGGGGCCTACGAGCAGTACTTC,CASSQRDGAYEQYF,TRBD2,TRBJ2-7,TRBV19,-
TGTGCCAGCAGCTTGGAACTAGCGGGCCCCACAGATACGCAGTATTTT,CASSLELAGPTDTQYF,TRBD2,TRBJ2-3,TRBV5-6,-
TGTGCCAGCAGTTTCAAATTGACAGGGTGGGCCTACGAGCAGTACTTC,CASSFKLTGWAYEQYF,TRBD1,TRBJ2-7,TRBV28,-
TGTGCCAGCACAAGGAACACTGAAGCTTTCTTT,CASTRNTEAFF,-,TRBJ1-1,TRBV28,once
TGTGCCAGCAGTGAAAGGTTAGGACATTCCTACGAGCAGTACTTC,CASSERLGHSYEQYF,-,TRBJ2-7,TRBV2,-
TGCGCCAGTAGCGCCCCTTCTTACAATGAGCAGTTCTTC,CASSAPSYNEQFF,-,TRBJ2-1,TRBV5-1,-
TGTGCCAGCAGTTTAAGGCAGATCATAGGTCATAATGAAAAACTGTTTTTT,CASSLRQIIGHNEKLFF,-,TRBJ1-4,TRBV27,-
TGTGCCAGCAGCTTGGTAGGGACAGGGTTTGCTCATCAGCCCCAGCATTTT,CASSLVGTGFAHQPQHF,TRBD1,TRBJ1-5,TRBV5-5,-
TGTGCCAGCAACGTCGGATCGGGAGGGACTGAAGCTTTCTTT,CASNVGSGGTEAFF,-,TRBJ1-1,TRBV28,-
TGCGCCAGCAGCCAAGACATCGGACAGGGGTTCCATCAGCCCCAGCATTTT,CASSQDIGQGFHQPQHF,TRBD1,TRBJ1-5,TRBV4-1,-
TGTGCCAGCAGTTTAAGGTCGGGGAACACTGAAGCTTTCTTT,CASSLRSGNTEAFF,-,TRBJ1-1,TRBV28,-
TGCGCCAGCAGCCTAGTATACAGGGGCCCTACTGGGGAGCAGTACTTC,CASSLVYRGPTGEQYF,TRBD1,TRBJ2-7,TRBV5-1,-
TGTGCCAGCAGTGCCGACAGGCCGAGCGAGGGCAGGCAGCCCCAGCATTTT,CASSADRPSEGRQPQHF,-,TRBJ1-5,TRBV27,-
TGTGCCAGCAGGGGGTTAGGGGACAGGGCTAACTATGGCTACACCTTC,CASRGLGDRANYGYTF,TRBD1,TRBJ1-2,TRBV27,-
TGTGCCAGCAGCTTGTCTAGGGCAGATACGCAGTATTTT,CASSLSRADTQYF,-,TRBJ2-3,TRBV7-2,-
TGCGCCAGCAGCCCGACTAGCGGGAGGACTCACACCGGGGAGCTGTTTTTT,CASSPTSGRTHTGELFF,TRBD2,TRBJ2-2,TRBV4-1,-